Listed below are T cell receptor beta chains from one sample, sequenced in a study of blood T cell repertoires in COVID-19. The assay was immunoSEQ multiplex PCR, and TCRdb's table has in-frame clones only and misses some. Counted here are under 120,000 clones, roughly two thirds occurring once; the ten biggest clones make up approximately 5.9%. Sequencing input: peripheral blood. These receptors originate from a man older than 75 with acute or convalescent COVID-19. Both conserved end residues are part of each CDR3. Fields, in order: clone size, D gene, V gene, J gene, CDR3 DNA, CDR3 protein. A D gene is named only where the DNA matches it firmly. The listing skips clone size in some rows; elsewhere it reads once, few, many or a size class.

abundance: few; d_gene: -; v_gene: TRBV2; j_gene: TRBJ1-5; CDR3nt: TGTGCCAGCAGTGCCTTCAGGGGTACCGGCAATCAGCCCCAGCATTTT; CDR3aa: CASSAFRGTGNQPQHF
abundance: -; d_gene: -; v_gene: TRBV6-6; j_gene: TRBJ1-5; CDR3nt: TGTGCCAGCAGTCCCAGCGAGAGGTCATCTGGCAATCAGCCCCAGCATTTT; CDR3aa: CASSPSERSSGNQPQHF
abundance: -; d_gene: TRBD2; v_gene: TRBV18; j_gene: TRBJ2-1; CDR3nt: TGTGCCAGCTCACCACGCGGGAGGCAGTACAATGAGCAGTTCTTC; CDR3aa: CASSPRGRQYNEQFF
abundance: -; d_gene: -; v_gene: TRBV6-2/TRBV6-3; j_gene: TRBJ2-1; CDR3nt: TGTGCCAGCAGTTACTCCCAGACATTCTCCTACAATGAGCAGTTCTTC; CDR3aa: CASSYSQTFSYNEQFF
abundance: many; d_gene: -; v_gene: TRBV29-1; j_gene: TRBJ1-6; CDR3nt: TGCAGCGTTGGTTCGGGTCCGAATTCACCCCTCCACTTT; CDR3aa: CSVGSGPNSPLHF
abundance: -; d_gene: TRBD2; v_gene: TRBV5-4; j_gene: TRBJ2-1; CDR3nt: TGTGCCAGCAGCTTCAAGACTAGCGGGTACAATGAGCAGTTCTTC; CDR3aa: CASSFKTSGYNEQFF
abundance: -; d_gene: -; v_gene: TRBV6-2/TRBV6-3; j_gene: TRBJ2-7; CDR3nt: TGTGCCAGCAGTCGGGACTCGTACGAGCAGTACTTC; CDR3aa: CASSRDSYEQYF
abundance: few; d_gene: TRBD2; v_gene: TRBV4-2; j_gene: TRBJ2-7; CDR3nt: TGTGCCAGCACACGGGACTACCTAAGCTCCTACGAGCAGTACTTC; CDR3aa: CASTRDYLSSYEQYF
abundance: -; d_gene: -; v_gene: TRBV5-1; j_gene: TRBJ2-1; CDR3nt: TGCGCCAGCAGCTTTACTGACAGCTCCTACAATGAGCAGTTCTTC; CDR3aa: CASSFTDSSYNEQFF
abundance: -; d_gene: TRBD2; v_gene: TRBV5-1; j_gene: TRBJ2-3; CDR3nt: TGCGCCAGCAGCTTGGCCCCGAGCGGGGGTTCCACAGATACGCAGTATTTT; CDR3aa: CASSLAPSGGSTDTQYF
abundance: -; d_gene: TRBD2; v_gene: TRBV9; j_gene: TRBJ2-1; CDR3nt: TGTGCCAGCAGCGTAGAGGCTAGCGGGAATAGTGAGCAGTTCTTC; CDR3aa: CASSVEASGNSEQFF
abundance: once; d_gene: -; v_gene: TRBV28; j_gene: TRBJ1-5; CDR3nt: TGTGCCAGCTTGAAACCTGGGCTGCCCCAGCATTTT; CDR3aa: CASLKPGLPQHF
abundance: -; d_gene: TRBD1; v_gene: TRBV24-1; j_gene: TRBJ2-1; CDR3nt: TGTGCCACCAGTGATTTTAGGGGGCGCGGAAATGAGCAGTTCTTC; CDR3aa: CATSDFRGRGNEQFF
abundance: -; d_gene: TRBD1; v_gene: TRBV11-2; j_gene: TRBJ2-5; CDR3nt: TGTGCCAGCAGCCCCGGGACAGGGGCGGTGACCCAGTACTTC; CDR3aa: CASSPGTGAVTQYF
abundance: -; d_gene: TRBD2; v_gene: TRBV5-6; j_gene: TRBJ2-5; CDR3nt: TGTGCCAGCAGCTCGGGGGGACTAGCGGGTTTAGAGACCCAGTACTTC; CDR3aa: CASSSGGLAGLETQYF
abundance: once; d_gene: -; v_gene: TRBV7-8; j_gene: TRBJ1-6; CDR3nt: TGTGCCAGCAGCTTAGCGGGGCGTGATTCACCCCTCCACTTT; CDR3aa: CASSLAGRDSPLHF
abundance: once; d_gene: -; v_gene: TRBV18; j_gene: TRBJ1-3; CDR3nt: TGTGCCAGCTCACACGGAGCGTCTGGAAACACCATATATTTT; CDR3aa: CASSHGASGNTIYF
abundance: -; d_gene: -; v_gene: TRBV7-2; j_gene: TRBJ1-4; CDR3nt: TGTGCCAGCAGCTCCAATACCGGAGGTCGCGGTGAAAAACTGTTTTTT; CDR3aa: CASSSNTGGRGEKLFF
abundance: -; d_gene: TRBD1; v_gene: TRBV7-2; j_gene: TRBJ2-7; CDR3nt: TGTGCCAGCAGCTTAGGGGGACAGGGCAGATACGAGCAGTACTTC; CDR3aa: CASSLGGQGRYEQYF
abundance: -; d_gene: TRBD2; v_gene: TRBV9; j_gene: TRBJ2-2; CDR3nt: TGTGCCAGCAGCGTAGCTAGCGGATACACCGGGGAGCTGTTTTTT; CDR3aa: CASSVASGYTGELFF
abundance: -; d_gene: TRBD1; v_gene: TRBV28; j_gene: TRBJ1-2; CDR3nt: TGTGCCAGCAGTTCGACGGGACAGGGGTACTATGGCTACACCTTC; CDR3aa: CASSSTGQGYYGYTF
abundance: few; d_gene: -; v_gene: TRBV4-1; j_gene: TRBJ1-1; CDR3nt: TGCGCCAGCAGCCTCAGACAAGACACTGAAGCTTTCTTT; CDR3aa: CASSLRQDTEAFF
abundance: -; d_gene: -; v_gene: TRBV12-3/TRBV12-4; j_gene: TRBJ2-4; CDR3nt: TGTGCCAGCAGTTCCCGGGACAAAAACATTCAGTACTTC; CDR3aa: CASSSRDKNIQYF
abundance: -; d_gene: TRBD2; v_gene: TRBV6-5; j_gene: TRBJ2-1; CDR3nt: TGTGCCGCCCGCGGGGGCTCCTACAATGAGCAGTTCTTC; CDR3aa: CAARGGSYNEQFF
abundance: few; d_gene: -; v_gene: TRBV14; j_gene: TRBJ2-7; CDR3nt: TGTGCCAGCAGCCAAGGACTACGCAATTACGAGCAGTACTTC; CDR3aa: CASSQGLRNYEQYF
abundance: -; d_gene: -; v_gene: TRBV6-6; j_gene: TRBJ2-5; CDR3nt: TGTGCCAGCAGACGGTCCCAAGAGACCCAGTACTTC; CDR3aa: CASRRSQETQYF
abundance: few; d_gene: TRBD2; v_gene: TRBV5-8; j_gene: TRBJ2-5; CDR3nt: TGTGCCAGCCCTAATCCCCTAGCGGGAGCAGGAGAGACCCAGTACTTC; CDR3aa: CASPNPLAGAGETQYF
abundance: -; d_gene: TRBD1; v_gene: TRBV18; j_gene: TRBJ1-1; CDR3nt: TGTGCCAGCTCACCGACAGGGGGCTACTCAACAGGTAGAGCTTTCTTT; CDR3aa: CASSPTGGYSTGRAFF
abundance: -; d_gene: -; v_gene: TRBV12-3/TRBV12-4; j_gene: TRBJ2-7; CDR3nt: TGTGCCAGCCTGGGGGCAGGCTACGAGCAGTACTTC; CDR3aa: CASLGAGYEQYF
abundance: -; d_gene: -; v_gene: TRBV4-3; j_gene: TRBJ1-3; CDR3nt: TGCGCCAGCAGCCAAACCTTCCAGGGCGTTGGAAACACCATATATTTT; CDR3aa: CASSQTFQGVGNTIYF
abundance: -; d_gene: TRBD1; v_gene: TRBV28; j_gene: TRBJ1-3; CDR3nt: TGTGCCAGCAACTTACAGGGGGCTCGAAACACCATATATTTT; CDR3aa: CASNLQGARNTIYF
abundance: -; d_gene: TRBD1; v_gene: TRBV27; j_gene: TRBJ1-4; CDR3nt: TGTGCCAGCAGTTTGGGACAGACCCCAACTAATGAAAAACTGTTTTTT; CDR3aa: CASSLGQTPTNEKLFF
abundance: -; d_gene: TRBD1; v_gene: TRBV29-1; j_gene: TRBJ2-7; CDR3nt: TGCAGCGTCCGGACAGGGGGCTACGAGCAGTACTTC; CDR3aa: CSVRTGGYEQYF
abundance: -; d_gene: -; v_gene: TRBV28; j_gene: TRBJ1-2; CDR3nt: TGTGCCAGCTGGGGGGAGAGCGATGGCTACACCTTC; CDR3aa: CASWGESDGYTF
abundance: -; d_gene: -; v_gene: TRBV19; j_gene: TRBJ2-7; CDR3nt: TGTGCCAGTAGTCCCCAAAGGGGCGGTGCCCCCTACGAGCAGTACTTC; CDR3aa: CASSPQRGGAPYEQYF
abundance: -; d_gene: -; v_gene: TRBV6-2/TRBV6-3; j_gene: TRBJ1-5; CDR3nt: TGTGCCAGCAGCCAGGACAGTTTCAATCAGCCCCAGCATTTT; CDR3aa: CASSQDSFNQPQHF
abundance: few; d_gene: -; v_gene: TRBV30; j_gene: TRBJ2-1; CDR3nt: TGTGCCTGGAGTGTACGGGGTCTCTACAATGAGCAGTTCTTC; CDR3aa: CAWSVRGLYNEQFF
abundance: -; d_gene: TRBD2; v_gene: TRBV24-1; j_gene: TRBJ2-7; CDR3nt: TGTGCCACCAGTGACCCCGGGACTAGCCCCTACGAGCAGTACTTC; CDR3aa: CATSDPGTSPYEQYF
abundance: -; d_gene: -; v_gene: TRBV28; j_gene: TRBJ2-1; CDR3nt: TGTGCCAGCGGTGGCGGTAGCTCCTACAATGAGCAGTTCTTC; CDR3aa: CASGGGSSYNEQFF
abundance: -; d_gene: TRBD1; v_gene: TRBV28; j_gene: TRBJ1-2; CDR3nt: TGTGCCACCAGAGGACCCGACAGGGCGGTCAATGGCTACACCTTC; CDR3aa: CATRGPDRAVNGYTF